This T cell receptor beta chain was profiled in a study of T cell repertoires and HLA-DP antigens. For this clone: Its antigen is still unknown.

Libraries were prepared by immunoSEQ multiplex PCR; TCRdb keeps only in-frame clonotypes and omits some of them. The sample lists over 100,000 clones; nearly 95% were seen once. This CDR3 region has 16 residues. Germline V gives CDR1 KGHSH, CDR2 LQKENI. The junction had 6 bases not matched to a gene; V was cut back by 3 bases and J by 0 bases. Sequenced input: CD4+ T cells from PBMCs. This sequence originates from a woman younger than 30 in good health and CMV-seronegative. The V and J genes are TRBV18 and TRBJ2-3; TRBD2 aligns across 7 bases. CDR3 DNA sequence: TGTGCCAGCTCACCGGTGGGAGGGCCAAGCACAGATACGCAGTATTTT. Amino acids: CASSPVGGPSTDTQYF.